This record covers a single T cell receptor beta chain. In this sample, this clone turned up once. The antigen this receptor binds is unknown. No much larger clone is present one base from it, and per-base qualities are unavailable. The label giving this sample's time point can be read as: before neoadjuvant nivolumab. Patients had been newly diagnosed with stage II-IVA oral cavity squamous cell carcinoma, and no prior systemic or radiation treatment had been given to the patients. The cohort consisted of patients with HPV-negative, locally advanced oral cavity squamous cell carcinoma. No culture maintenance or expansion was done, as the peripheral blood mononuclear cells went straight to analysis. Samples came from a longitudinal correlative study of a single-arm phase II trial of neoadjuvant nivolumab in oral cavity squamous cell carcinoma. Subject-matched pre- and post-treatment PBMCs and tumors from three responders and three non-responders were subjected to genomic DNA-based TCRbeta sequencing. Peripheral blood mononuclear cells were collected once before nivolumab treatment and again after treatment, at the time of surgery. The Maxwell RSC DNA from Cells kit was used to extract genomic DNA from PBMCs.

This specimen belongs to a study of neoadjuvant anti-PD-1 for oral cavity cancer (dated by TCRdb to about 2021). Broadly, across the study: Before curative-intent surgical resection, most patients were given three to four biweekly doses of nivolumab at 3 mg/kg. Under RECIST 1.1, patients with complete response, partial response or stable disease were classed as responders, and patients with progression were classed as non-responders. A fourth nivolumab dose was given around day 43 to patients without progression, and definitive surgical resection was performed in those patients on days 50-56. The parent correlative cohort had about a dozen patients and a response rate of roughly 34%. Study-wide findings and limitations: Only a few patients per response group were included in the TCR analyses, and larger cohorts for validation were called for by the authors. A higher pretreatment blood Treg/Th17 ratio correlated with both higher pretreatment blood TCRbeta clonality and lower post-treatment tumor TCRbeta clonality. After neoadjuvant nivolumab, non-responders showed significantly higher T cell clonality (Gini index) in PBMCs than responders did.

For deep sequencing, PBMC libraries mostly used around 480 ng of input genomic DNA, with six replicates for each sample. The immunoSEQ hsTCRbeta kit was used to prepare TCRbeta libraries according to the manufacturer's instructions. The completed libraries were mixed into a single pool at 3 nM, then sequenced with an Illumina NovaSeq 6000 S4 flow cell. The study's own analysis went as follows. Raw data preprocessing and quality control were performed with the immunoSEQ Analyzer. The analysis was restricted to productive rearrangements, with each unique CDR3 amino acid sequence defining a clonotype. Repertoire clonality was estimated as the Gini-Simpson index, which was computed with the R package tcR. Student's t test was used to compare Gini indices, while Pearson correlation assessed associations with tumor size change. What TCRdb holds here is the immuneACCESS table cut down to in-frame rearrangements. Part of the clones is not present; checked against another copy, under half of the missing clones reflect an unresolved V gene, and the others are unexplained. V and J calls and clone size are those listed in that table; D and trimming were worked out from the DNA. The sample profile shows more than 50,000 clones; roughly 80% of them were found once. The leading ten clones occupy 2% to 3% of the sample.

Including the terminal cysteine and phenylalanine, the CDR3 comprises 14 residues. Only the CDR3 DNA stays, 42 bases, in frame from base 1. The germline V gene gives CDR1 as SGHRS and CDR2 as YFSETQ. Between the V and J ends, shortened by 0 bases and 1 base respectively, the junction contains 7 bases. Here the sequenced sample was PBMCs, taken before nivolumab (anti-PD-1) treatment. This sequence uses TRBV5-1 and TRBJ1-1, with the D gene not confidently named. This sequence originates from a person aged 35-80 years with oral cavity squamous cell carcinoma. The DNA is TGCGCCAGCAGCTTGGCCCCGGGGAACACTGAAGCTTTCTTT. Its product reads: CASSLAPGNTEAFF. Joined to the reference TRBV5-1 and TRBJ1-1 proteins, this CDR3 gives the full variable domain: KAGVTQTPRYLIKTRGQQVTLSCSPISGHRSVSWYQQTPGQGLQFLFEYFSETQRNKGNFPGRFSGRQFSNSRSEMNVSTLELGDSALYLCASSLAPGNTEAFFGQGTRLTVV.